The 21 T cell receptor beta chains in this list originate from one sample, sequenced in a study of control samples from healthy donors and cancer patients. Only in-frame clones appear in the TCRdb table, and some are missing; sequencing was by immunoSEQ multiplex PCR. Its clone listing holds about 190,000 clones. The sequencing sample was made of blood. The receptor set was obtained from a woman in her twenties or thirties in good health.

In DNA form, the CDR3 reads TGTGCCAGCAGCTCACCCCGGGGGAACGCGAACACCGGGGAGCTGTTTTTT. Protein sequence: CASSSPRGNANTGELFF. This rearrangement joins TRBV7-2 to TRBJ2-2; D perhaps matches TRBD2 (6 bases). The V gene lost 4 bases and the J gene lost 0 bases, with 15 bases spanning the gap. Germline V gene data show CDR1 as SGHTA and CDR2 as FQGNSA. There are 17 residues in the CDR3.

The J gene is TRBJ1-5, the V gene TRBV2; TRBD1 matches 7 bases. This CDR3 comprises 16 residues. V dropped 5 bases and J dropped 2; count of bases not matched to a gene: 9. CDR1 and CDR2 from the germline V gene are SNHLY and FYNNEI. The CDR3 DNA reads as TGTGCCAGCAGTCCCCGGACAGGCTTTGGCAATCAGCCCCAGCATTTT. It yields the protein CASSPRTGFGNQPQHF.

The chain uses TRBV3-1 (or the pseudogene TRBV3-2) and TRBJ2-5, with 12 bases lining up with TRBD2. The CDR3 runs 16 residues. V lost 1 base and J lost 2; bases outside the gene matches: 2. CDR1 and CDR2 from the germline V gene are LGHDT and YNNKEL (reference sequence). DNA of the CDR3: TGTGCCAGCAGCCAAGGACTAGCGGGGGTTCAAGAGACCCAGTACTTC. This encodes CASSQGLAGVQETQYF.

The genes are TRBV4-1 and TRBJ1-4, with D possibly matching TRBD1 (6 bases). The CDR3 is 16 amino acids. Between the trimmed V and J ends, which lost 5 bases and 8 bases, there was a span of 21 bases. CDR1 is MGHRA and CDR2 is YSYEKL in the germline V gene. The CDR3 loop is CASSSPGRGGREKLFF. The CDR3 bases are TGCGCCAGCAGCTCACCGGGCAGGGGAGGGCGAGAAAAACTGTTTTTT.

The rearrangement uses TRBV6-5 and TRBJ1-5; 9 positions match TRBD1. Germline-derived CDR1 and CDR2 are MNHEY and SVGAGI. V shed 4 bases, J shed 6 bases, and the junction held 7 bases outside the gene matches. The CDR3 spans 15 residues. The CDR3, as DNA: TGTGCCAGCAGTTCTAACAGGGGGCAGATTCAGCCCCAGCATTTT. Encoded protein: CASSSNRGQIQPQHF.

The CDR3, as DNA: TGTGCCTGGAGCGCCGACAGGAGGAACTCTAACTATGGCTACACCTTC. Translating gives CAWSADRRNSNYGYTF. The chain carries TRBV30 and TRBJ1-2; tentative D call: TRBD1 (6 bases). CDR3 length: 16 amino acids. The germline CDR1 and CDR2 sequences are GTSNPN and SVGIG (reference sequence). V was trimmed by 3 bases and J by 0 bases, leaving 17 bases between them.

The chain carries TRBV7-2 and TRBJ1-6, with 7 bases lining up with TRBD1. The junction had 3 bases not matched to a gene; V was cut back by 1 base and J by 6 bases. The CDR3 spans 15 residues. Germline values: CDR1 SGHTA, CDR2 FQGNSA. The CDR3 protein is CASSLEGAVNSPLHF. The CDR3 DNA follows: TGTGCCAGCAGCTTAGAGGGGGCGGTTAATTCACCCCTCCACTTT.

The J gene is TRBJ1-6, the V gene TRBV2; D gene ambiguous. This CDR3 spans 16 amino acids. The V gene lost 4 bases and the J gene lost 8 bases, with 18 bases spanning the gap. Germline V gene sequence: CDR1 SNHLY, CDR2 FYNNEI. CDR3 sequence: CASSAPGLQVDSPLHF. In nucleotides, the CDR3 is TGTGCCAGCAGTGCCCCGGGTCTCCAGGTGGATTCACCCCTCCACTTT.

The chain employs TRBV12-3 or TRBV12-4 and TRBJ2-7, with D perhaps being TRBD1 or TRBD2 (5 bases each). V was trimmed by 0 bases and J by 6 bases, leaving 9 bases between them. The CDR3 is 13 amino acids. The CDR3 sequence: CASSLAREIEQYF. The CDR3 region has the DNA TGTGCCAGCAGTTTAGCCAGGGAGATCGAGCAGTACTTC.

The rearrangement links TRBV7-8 to TRBJ1-3, with D uncertain. The ends were cut back, 1 base at V and 3 bases at J, with 1 base in the middle. This CDR3 has 12 amino acids. CDR1 SGHVS and CDR2 FQNEAQ come from the germline V gene. CDR3 sequence: CASSLDGNTIYF. The CDR3 DNA reads TGTGCCAGCAGCTTAGATGGAAACACCATATATTTT.

This chain links TRBV2 with TRBJ1-5; tentative D call: TRBD1 (5 bases). V was pared by 5 bases and J by 5 bases, with 16 bases between. Looked up from germline, CDR1 is SNHLY and CDR2 is FYNNEI. The CDR3 is 15 amino acids. The CDR3 sequence is CASSPDRLGHQPQHF. CDR3 bases: TGTGCCAGCAGTCCCGACAGATTGGGCCATCAGCCCCAGCATTTT.

The chain has TRBV4-1 and TRBJ1-2; 10 nucleotides match TRBD1. V gave up 0 bases and J gave up 3 bases; unmatched junction bases: 4. Germline loops: CDR1 MGHRA, CDR2 YSYEKL. This CDR3 is 16 amino acids long. CDR3 protein: CASSQDGTGDYYGYTF. DNA for the CDR3: TGCGCCAGCAGCCAAGATGGGACAGGGGATTACTATGGCTACACCTTC.

The V and J genes are TRBV19 and TRBJ1-1; a possible D gene is TRBD1 (5 bases). Between the trimmed V and J ends, which lost 7 bases and 0 bases, there was a span of 12 bases. Germline CDR1 and CDR2: LNHDA and SQIVND (reference sequence). The CDR3 is 14 residues long. The CDR3 bases are TGTGCCAGTAAGAGGGGTACAGTGAACACTGAAGCTTTCTTT. Protein sequence: CASKRGTVNTEAFF.

The chain recombines TRBV28 with TRBJ1-6; D gene uncertain. The CDR3 consists of 15 residues. Germline loops: CDR1 MDHEN, CDR2 SYDVKM. This CDR3 is CATIPARGFISPLHF. DNA of the CDR3: TGTGCTACCATCCCGGCTCGAGGGTTTATCTCACCCCTCCACTTT.

This sequence joins TRBV30 and TRBJ2-3; weak D call: TRBD1 (6 bases). This CDR3 contains 15 residues. Germline V gene lookup returns CDR1 GTSNPN and CDR2 SVGIG (reference sequence). The germline V and J ends were trimmed by 0 bases and 4 bases, with 14 bases remaining between them. Here the CDR3 DNA reads TGTGCCTGGAGTGTAGGGGGAACGGGCCCAGATACGCAGTATTTT. Translated, it gives CAWSVGGTGPDTQYF. The full variable domain, rest sourced from reference TRBV30 and TRBJ2-3, is SQTIHQWPATLVQPVGSPLSLECTVEGTSNPNLYWYRQAAGRGLQLLFYSVGIGQISSEVPQNLSASRPQDRQFILSSKKLLLSDSGFYLCAWSVGGTGPDTQYFGPGTRLTVL.

The rearrangement uses TRBV6-6 and TRBJ2-6; D is ambiguous. V was clipped by 8 bases and J by 2 bases, with 10 bases between them. The CDR3 consists of 14 residues. Per germline, CDR1 MNHNY and CDR2 SVGAGI (reference sequence). Written as DNA, the CDR3 is TGTGCCAGCTCACTCCCCGCTGGGGCCAACGTCCTGACTTTC. Translating it yields CASSLPAGANVLTF.

The rearrangement joins TRBV5-1 to TRBJ2-5; D gene unclear. Trimming removed 6 bases at V and 2 bases at J, with 14 bases between. CDR3 length: 14 residues. Per germline, CDR1 SGHRS and CDR2 YFSETQ. The CDR3 here is CASTPTNPQETQYF. CDR3 in DNA: TGCGCCAGCACCCCTACTAACCCTCAAGAGACCCAGTACTTC.

The chain joins TRBV19 to TRBJ1-1, with a possible D match to TRBD1 (5 bases). Germline values: CDR1 LNHDA, CDR2 SQIVND (reference sequence). The ends were cut back, 5 bases at V and 1 base at J, with 14 bases in the middle. This CDR3 region has 15 residues. This CDR3 reads CASSSPGRGNTEAFF. DNA for the CDR3: TGTGCCAGTAGTTCCCCGGGGAGGGGGAACACTGAAGCTTTCTTT. Full variable domain (remainder filled in from reference TRBV19 and TRBJ1-1): DGGITQSPKYLFRKEGQNVTLSCEQNLNHDAMYWYRQDPGQGLRLIYYSQIVNDFQKGDIAEGYSVSREKKESFPLTVTSAQKNPTAFYLCASSSPGRGNTEAFFGQGTRLTVV.

The chain is built from TRBV28 and TRBJ1-2; TRBD1 might be the D (5 bases). The V gene's germline CDR1 is MDHEN and CDR2 SYDVKM. Trimming pared 1 base from V and 8 bases from J, leaving 14 bases between. This CDR3 has 14 amino acids. CDR3 in DNA: TGTGCCAGCAGTTTATTGGGGGGGACGGGAGGCTACACCTTC. It is translated as CASSLLGGTGGYTF.

The V and J genes are TRBV29-1 and TRBJ1-2; no clear D. Germline CDR1 reads SQVTM; CDR2 reads ANQGSEA. CDR3 length: 9 residues. The germline V and J ends were trimmed by 3 bases and 9 bases, with 5 bases remaining between them. The chain's CDR3 is CSVEGSYTF. In DNA, the CDR3 is TGCAGCGTTGAGGGAAGCTACACCTTC.

The chain joins TRBV28 to TRBJ2-1; 10 bases are a match to TRBD2. The CDR3 spans 16 residues. Germline trimming cut 6 bases from V and 4 bases from J; bases unmatched to any gene: 9. Germline assignment: CDR1 MDHEN and CDR2 SYDVKM. The CDR3 DNA is TGTGCCAGCAGAGCCCCAACTAGCGGGATGTACAATGAGCAGTTCTTC. Protein: CASRAPTSGMYNEQFF.